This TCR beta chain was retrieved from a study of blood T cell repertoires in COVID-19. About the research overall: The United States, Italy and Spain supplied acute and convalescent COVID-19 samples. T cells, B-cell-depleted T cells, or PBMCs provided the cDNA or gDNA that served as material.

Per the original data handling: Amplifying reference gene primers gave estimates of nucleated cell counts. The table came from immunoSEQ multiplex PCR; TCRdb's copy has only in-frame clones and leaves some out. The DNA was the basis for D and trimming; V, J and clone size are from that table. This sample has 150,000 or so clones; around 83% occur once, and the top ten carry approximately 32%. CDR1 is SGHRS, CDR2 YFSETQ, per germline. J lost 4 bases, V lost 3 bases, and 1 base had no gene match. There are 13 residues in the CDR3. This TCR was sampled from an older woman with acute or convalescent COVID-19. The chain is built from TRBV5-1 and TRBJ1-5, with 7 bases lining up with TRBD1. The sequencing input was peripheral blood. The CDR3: CASSSGQNQPQHF. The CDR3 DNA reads TGCGCCAGCAGCTCGGGACAGAATCAGCCCCAGCATTTT.